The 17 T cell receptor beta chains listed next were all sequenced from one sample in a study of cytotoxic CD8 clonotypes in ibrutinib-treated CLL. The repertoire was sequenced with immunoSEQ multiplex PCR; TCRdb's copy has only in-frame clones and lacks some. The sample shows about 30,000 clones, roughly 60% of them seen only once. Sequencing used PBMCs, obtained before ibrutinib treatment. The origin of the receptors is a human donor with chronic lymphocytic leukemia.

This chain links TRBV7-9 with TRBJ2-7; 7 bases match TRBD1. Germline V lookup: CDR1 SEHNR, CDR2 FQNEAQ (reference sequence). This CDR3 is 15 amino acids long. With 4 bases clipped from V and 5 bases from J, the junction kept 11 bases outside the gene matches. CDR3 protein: CASSSRQGLFDEQYF. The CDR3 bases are TGTGCCAGCAGCTCACGACAGGGATTATTCGACGAGCAGTACTTC.

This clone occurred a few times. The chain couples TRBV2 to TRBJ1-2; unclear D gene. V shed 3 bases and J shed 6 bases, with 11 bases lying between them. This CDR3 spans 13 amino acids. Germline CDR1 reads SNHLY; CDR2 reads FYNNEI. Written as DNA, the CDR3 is TGTGCCAGCAGTGACCCCGTCCCTGATGGCTACACCTTC. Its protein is CASSDPVPDGYTF.

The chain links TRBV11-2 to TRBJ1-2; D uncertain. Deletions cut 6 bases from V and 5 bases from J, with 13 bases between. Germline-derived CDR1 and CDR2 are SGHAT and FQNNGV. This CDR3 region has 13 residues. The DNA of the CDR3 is TGTGCCAGCAGACCATCCCCCGCTTATGGCTACACCTTC. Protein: CASRPSPAYGYTF.

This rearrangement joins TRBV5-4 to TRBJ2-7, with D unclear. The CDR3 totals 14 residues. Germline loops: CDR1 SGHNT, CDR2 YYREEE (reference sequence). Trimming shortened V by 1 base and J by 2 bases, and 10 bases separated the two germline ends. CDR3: CASSLLEPPYEQYF. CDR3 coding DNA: TGTGCCAGCAGCTTGTTAGAGCCCCCCTACGAGCAGTACTTC. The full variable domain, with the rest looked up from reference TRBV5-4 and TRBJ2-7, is ETGVTQSPTHLIKTRGQQVTLRCSSQSGHNTVSWYQQALGQGPQFIFQYYREEENGRGNFPPRFSGLQFPNYSSELNVNALELDDSALYLCASSLLEPPYEQYFGPGTRLTVT.

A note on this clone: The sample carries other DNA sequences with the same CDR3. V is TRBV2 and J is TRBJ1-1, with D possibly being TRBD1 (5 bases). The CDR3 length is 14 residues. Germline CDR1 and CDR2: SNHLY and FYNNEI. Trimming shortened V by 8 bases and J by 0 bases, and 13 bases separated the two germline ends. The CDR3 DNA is TGTGCCAGCTCAGTGGCAGGGATGAACACTGAAGCTTTCTTT. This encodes CASSVAGMNTEAFF.

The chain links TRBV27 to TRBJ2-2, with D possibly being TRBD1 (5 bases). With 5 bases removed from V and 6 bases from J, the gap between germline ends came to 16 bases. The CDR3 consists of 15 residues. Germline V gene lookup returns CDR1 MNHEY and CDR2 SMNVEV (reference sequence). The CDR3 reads CASSGYQGAPGELFF. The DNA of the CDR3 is TGTGCCAGCAGTGGGTACCAAGGGGCACCCGGGGAGCTGTTTTTT.

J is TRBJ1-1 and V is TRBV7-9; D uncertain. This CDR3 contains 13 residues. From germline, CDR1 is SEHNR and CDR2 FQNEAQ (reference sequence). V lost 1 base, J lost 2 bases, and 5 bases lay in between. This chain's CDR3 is CASSLDTNTEAFF. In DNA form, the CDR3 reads TGTGCCAGCAGCTTAGACACCAACACTGAAGCTTTCTTT. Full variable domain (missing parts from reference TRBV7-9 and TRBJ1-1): DTGVSQNPRHKITKRGQNVTFRCDPISEHNRLYWYRQTLGQGPEFLTYFQNEAQLEKSRLLSDRFSAERPKGSFSTLEIQRTEQGDSAMYLCASSLDTNTEAFFGQGTRLTVV.

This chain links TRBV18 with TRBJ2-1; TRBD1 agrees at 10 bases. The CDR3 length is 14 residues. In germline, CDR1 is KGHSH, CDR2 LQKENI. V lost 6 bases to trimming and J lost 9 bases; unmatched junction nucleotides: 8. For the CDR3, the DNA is TGTGCCAGCTCGCCAGGGACAGGGGATAGTGAGCAGTTCTTC. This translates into CASSPGTGDSEQFF.

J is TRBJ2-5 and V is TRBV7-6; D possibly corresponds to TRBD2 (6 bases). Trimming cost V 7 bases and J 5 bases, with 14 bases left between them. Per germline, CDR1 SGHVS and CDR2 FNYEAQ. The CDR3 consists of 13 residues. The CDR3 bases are TGTGCCAGCAACTGGGGCGGGAAGGAGACCCAGTACTTC. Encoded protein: CASNWGGKETQYF.

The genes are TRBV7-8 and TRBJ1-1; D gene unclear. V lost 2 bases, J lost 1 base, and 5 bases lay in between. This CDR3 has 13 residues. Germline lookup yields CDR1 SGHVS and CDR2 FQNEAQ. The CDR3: CASSLSRNTEAFF. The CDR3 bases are TGTGCCAGCAGCTTATCCAGGAACACTGAAGCTTTCTTT.

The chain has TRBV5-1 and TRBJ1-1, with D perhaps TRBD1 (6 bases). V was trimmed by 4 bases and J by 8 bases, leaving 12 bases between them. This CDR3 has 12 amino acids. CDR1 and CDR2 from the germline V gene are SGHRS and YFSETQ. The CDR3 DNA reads TGCGCCAGCAGCCCCGGCAGGGGAGAAGCTTTCTTT. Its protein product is CASSPGRGEAFF.

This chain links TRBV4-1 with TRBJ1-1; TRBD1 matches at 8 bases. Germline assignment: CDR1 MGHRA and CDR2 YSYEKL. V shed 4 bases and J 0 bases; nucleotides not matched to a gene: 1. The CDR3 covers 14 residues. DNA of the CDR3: TGCGCCAGCAGCCGGACAGGGTTGAACACTGAAGCTTTCTTT. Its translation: CASSRTGLNTEAFF.

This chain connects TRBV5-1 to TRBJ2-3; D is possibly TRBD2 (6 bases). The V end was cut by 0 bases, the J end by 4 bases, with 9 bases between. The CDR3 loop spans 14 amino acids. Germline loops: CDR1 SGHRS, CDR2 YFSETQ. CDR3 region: CASSLDGGADTQYF. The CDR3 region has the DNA TGCGCCAGCAGCTTGGACGGAGGGGCAGATACGCAGTATTTT. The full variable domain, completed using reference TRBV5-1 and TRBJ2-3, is KAGVTQTPRYLIKTRGQQVTLSCSPISGHRSVSWYQQTPGQGLQFLFEYFSETQRNKGNFPGRFSGRQFSNSRSEMNVSTLELGDSALYLCASSLDGGADTQYFGPGTRLTVL.

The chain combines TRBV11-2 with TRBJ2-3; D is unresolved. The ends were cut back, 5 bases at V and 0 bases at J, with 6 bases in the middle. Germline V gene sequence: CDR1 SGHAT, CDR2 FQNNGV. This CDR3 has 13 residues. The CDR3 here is CASSVGSTDTQYF. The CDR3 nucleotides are TGTGCCAGCAGCGTTGGAAGCACAGATACGCAGTATTTT.

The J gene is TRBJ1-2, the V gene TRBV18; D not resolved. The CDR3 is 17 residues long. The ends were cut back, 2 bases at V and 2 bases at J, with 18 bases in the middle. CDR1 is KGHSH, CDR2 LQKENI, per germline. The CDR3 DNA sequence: TGTGCCAGCTCACCAGCCGGCCCCGGCCATTTAAACTATGGCTACACCTTC. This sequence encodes CASSPAGPGHLNYGYTF.

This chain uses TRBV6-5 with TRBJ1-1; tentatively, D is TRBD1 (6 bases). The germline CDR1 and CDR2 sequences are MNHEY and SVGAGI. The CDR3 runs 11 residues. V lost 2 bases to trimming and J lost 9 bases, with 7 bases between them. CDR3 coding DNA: TGTGCCAGCAGTTACACAGGGAAAGCTTTCTTT. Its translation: CASSYTGKAFF.

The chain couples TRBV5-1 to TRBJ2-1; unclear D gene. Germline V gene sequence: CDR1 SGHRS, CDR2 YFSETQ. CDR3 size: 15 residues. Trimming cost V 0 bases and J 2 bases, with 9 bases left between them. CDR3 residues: CASSLGLAPYNEQFF. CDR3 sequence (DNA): TGCGCCAGCAGCTTGGGGTTGGCCCCCTACAATGAGCAGTTCTTC.